This T cell receptor (beta chain) was profiled in a study of cytomegalovirus exposure and HLA in healthy donors. Sampled while nominally healthy, donors likely had unrecorded immune exposures. There are a few counts of this clone. The primer mix had 60 Vbeta and 13 Jbeta primers. Sequenced by immunoSEQ multiplex PCR; TCRdb stores in-frame clones only, minus some. The sample includes approximately 100,000 clones, 74% of them seen just once. CDR1 and CDR2 (germline): SGHRS, YFSETQ. This CDR3 comprises 17 residues. J gave up 0 bases and V 0 bases, and 6 bases lay outside the gene matches. Sequences were obtained from PBMCs. This chain connects TRBV5-1 to TRBJ2-1; 7 nucleotides line up with TRBD1. The sequence derives from a human donor in good health. CDR3 sequence (DNA): TGCGCCAGCAGCTTGGCGGGACAGCGTAGCTCCTACAATGAGCAGTTCTTC. Amino acids: CASSLAGQRSSYNEQFF.